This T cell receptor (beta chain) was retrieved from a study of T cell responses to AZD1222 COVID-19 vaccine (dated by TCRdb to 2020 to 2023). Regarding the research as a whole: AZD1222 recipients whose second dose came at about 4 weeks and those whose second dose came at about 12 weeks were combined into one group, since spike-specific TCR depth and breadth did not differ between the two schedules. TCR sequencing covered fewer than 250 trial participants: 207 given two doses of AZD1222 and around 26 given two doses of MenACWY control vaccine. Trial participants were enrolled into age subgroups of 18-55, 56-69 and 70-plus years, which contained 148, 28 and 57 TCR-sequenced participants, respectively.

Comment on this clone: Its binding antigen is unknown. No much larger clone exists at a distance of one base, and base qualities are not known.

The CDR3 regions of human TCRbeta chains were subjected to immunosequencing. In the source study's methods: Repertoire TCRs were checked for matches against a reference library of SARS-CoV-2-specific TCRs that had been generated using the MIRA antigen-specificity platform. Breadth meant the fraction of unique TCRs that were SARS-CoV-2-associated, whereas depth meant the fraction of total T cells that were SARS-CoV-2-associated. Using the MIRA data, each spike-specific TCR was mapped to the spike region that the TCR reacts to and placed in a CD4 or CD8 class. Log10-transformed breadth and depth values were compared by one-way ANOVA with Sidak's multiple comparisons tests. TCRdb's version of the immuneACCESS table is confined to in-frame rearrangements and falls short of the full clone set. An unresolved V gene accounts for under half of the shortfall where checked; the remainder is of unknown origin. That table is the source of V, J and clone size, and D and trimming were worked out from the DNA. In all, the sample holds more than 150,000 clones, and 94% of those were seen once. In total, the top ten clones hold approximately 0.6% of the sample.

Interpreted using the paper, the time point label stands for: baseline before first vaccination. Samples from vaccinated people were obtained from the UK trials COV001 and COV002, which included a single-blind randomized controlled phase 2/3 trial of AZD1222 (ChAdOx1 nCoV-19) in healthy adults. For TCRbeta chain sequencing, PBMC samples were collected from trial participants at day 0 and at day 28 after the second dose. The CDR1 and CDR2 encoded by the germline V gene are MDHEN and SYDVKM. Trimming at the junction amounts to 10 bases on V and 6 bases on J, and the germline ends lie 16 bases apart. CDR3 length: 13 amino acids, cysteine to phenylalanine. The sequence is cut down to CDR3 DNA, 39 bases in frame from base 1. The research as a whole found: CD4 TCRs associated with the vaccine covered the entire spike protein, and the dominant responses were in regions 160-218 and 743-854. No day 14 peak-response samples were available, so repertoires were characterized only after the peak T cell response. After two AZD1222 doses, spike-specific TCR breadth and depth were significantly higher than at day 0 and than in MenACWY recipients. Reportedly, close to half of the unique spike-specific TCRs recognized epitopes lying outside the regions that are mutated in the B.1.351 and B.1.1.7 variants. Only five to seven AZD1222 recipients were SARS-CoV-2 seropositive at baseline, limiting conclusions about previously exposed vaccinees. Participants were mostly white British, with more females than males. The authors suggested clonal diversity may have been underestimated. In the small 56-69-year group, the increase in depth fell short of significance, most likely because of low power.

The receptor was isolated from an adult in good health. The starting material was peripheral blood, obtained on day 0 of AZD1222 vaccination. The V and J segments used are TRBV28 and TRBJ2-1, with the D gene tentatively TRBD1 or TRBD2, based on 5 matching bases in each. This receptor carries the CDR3 CATGAGYINEQFF. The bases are TGTGCCACCGGGGCAGGGTATATCAATGAGCAGTTCTTC.